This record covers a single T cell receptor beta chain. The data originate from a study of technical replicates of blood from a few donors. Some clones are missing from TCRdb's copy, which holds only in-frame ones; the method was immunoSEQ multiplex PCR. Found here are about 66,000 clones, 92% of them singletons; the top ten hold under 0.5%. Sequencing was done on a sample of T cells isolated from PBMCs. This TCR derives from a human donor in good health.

The CDR3 nucleotides read TGCGCCAGCAGCTTGGTCCCGACTAGCGGACAAGAGACCCAGTACTTC. It encodes CASSLVPTSGQETQYF. The chain couples TRBV5-1 to TRBJ2-5; 9 nucleotides align to TRBD2. The CDR3 sequence is 16 residues long. V was pared by 0 bases and J by 2 bases, with 5 bases of the junction left unmatched. The germline V gene has CDR1 SGHRS and CDR2 YFSETQ.